This is a list of T cell receptor beta chains from one sample in a study of cytomegalovirus exposure and HLA in healthy donors. Measured with immunoSEQ multiplex PCR; TCRdb has only the in-frame clones, and not every one. Among approximately 150,000 clones listed, about four fifths were seen once. Sequencing used PBMCs. These receptors all come from a woman aged 45 to 65 in good health and CMV-seronegative. Both conserved end residues are trimmed from each CDR3. Size tells how often a clone was seen (once, few, many) or the class of an expanded clone, and some rows leave it out.

TRBV12-5	.	TRBJ2-1	ASAPGSSYNEQF
TRBV28	once	TRBJ1-1	ASTPRAGAHTEAF
TRBV6-4	.	TRBJ1-6	ASRQDYNSPLH
TRBV13	few	TRBJ1-4	ASSHRLARNEKLF
TRBV10-3	.	TRBJ1-2	ATEVGDRAGGYT
TRBV4-1	.	TRBJ1-2	ASSQDREGQIPYGYT
TRBV2	.	TRBJ1-2	ASGGVGRASNYGYT
TRBV5-6	.	TRBJ2-5	ASSAGTGTETQY
TRBV6-5	.	TRBJ2-3	ASSYGGGKADTQY
TRBV6-5	.	TRBJ2-5	ASSKPGGRVETQY
TRBV5-1	.	TRBJ2-2	ASSLGYERELF
TRBV7-6	.	TRBJ1-4	ASSLDESATNEKLF
TRBV19	.	TRBJ1-1	ASTFSMNTEAF
TRBV4-3	.	TRBJ2-7	ASSQDRSGSYEQY
TRBV19	.	TRBJ2-3	ASSILSVDTQY
TRBV7-9	once	TRBJ2-2	ASSLSGGAPGELF
TRBV15	.	TRBJ2-7	ATSRVPSYEQY
TRBV20-1	.	TRBJ1-1	SARGGTEAF
TRBV7-2	.	TRBJ1-6	ASSAGQGRSPLH
TRBV9	.	TRBJ2-3	ASSQISTGGTQY
TRBV7-6	few	TRBJ1-1	ASSLNSAAGNTEAF
TRBV7-2	.	TRBJ2-2	ASSPRRGNTGELF
TRBV28	.	TRBJ2-6	ASSPSGANVLT
TRBV19	.	TRBJ1-5	ASSVTGGAGQPQH
TRBV9	once	TRBJ1-2	ASSVRGGTLSGYT
TRBV18	.	TRBJ1-1	ASSDSVNTEAF
TRBV5-6	medium-sized	TRBJ2-7	ASSLGLFSYEQY
TRBV4-3	.	TRBJ2-1	ASSQPGLAGNEQF
TRBV27	few	TRBJ2-3	ASSPGTLSTDTQY
TRBV19	.	TRBJ1-5	ASSLVGGSNQPQH
TRBV7-2	.	TRBJ1-2	ASSSPSTGGGDSNGYT
TRBV19	once	TRBJ2-7	ASSTLYEQY
TRBV2	.	TRBJ1-5	ASRMDRGGNQPQH
TRBV2	.	TRBJ2-1	ASSLKNEQF
TRBV7-9	.	TRBJ2-6	ASSSRSANVLT
TRBV11-2	.	TRBJ2-3	ASNLVGGGGDTQY
TRBV2	.	TRBJ2-5	ASRASGALPETQY
TRBV19	.	TRBJ2-7	ASSMREGTPAEQY
TRBV12-2	few	TRBJ1-4	ASRSKDLDGLCEKLF
TRBV4-1	.	TRBJ2-1	ASSQGTGGGYGEQF
TRBV7-8	.	TRBJ1-1	ASSLTGGKMNTEAF
TRBV7-6	.	TRBJ2-5	ASSRGLAGPEVGEAQY
TRBV18	.	TRBJ2-7	ASSPPLAGTYEQY
TRBV7-8	.	TRBJ2-1	ASSPHEEGWQF
TRBV28	.	TRBJ2-5	ASSLLAGAQETQY
TRBV11-3	.	TRBJ2-7	ASSLERGFEQY
TRBV5-6	.	TRBJ1-2	ASSLVQGLDYGYT
TRBV28	.	TRBJ2-3	ASRLAGEGTDTQY
TRBV5-1	.	TRBJ2-1	ASSFGQDDEQF
TRBV11-2	once	TRBJ1-1	ASSLAAGGTEAF